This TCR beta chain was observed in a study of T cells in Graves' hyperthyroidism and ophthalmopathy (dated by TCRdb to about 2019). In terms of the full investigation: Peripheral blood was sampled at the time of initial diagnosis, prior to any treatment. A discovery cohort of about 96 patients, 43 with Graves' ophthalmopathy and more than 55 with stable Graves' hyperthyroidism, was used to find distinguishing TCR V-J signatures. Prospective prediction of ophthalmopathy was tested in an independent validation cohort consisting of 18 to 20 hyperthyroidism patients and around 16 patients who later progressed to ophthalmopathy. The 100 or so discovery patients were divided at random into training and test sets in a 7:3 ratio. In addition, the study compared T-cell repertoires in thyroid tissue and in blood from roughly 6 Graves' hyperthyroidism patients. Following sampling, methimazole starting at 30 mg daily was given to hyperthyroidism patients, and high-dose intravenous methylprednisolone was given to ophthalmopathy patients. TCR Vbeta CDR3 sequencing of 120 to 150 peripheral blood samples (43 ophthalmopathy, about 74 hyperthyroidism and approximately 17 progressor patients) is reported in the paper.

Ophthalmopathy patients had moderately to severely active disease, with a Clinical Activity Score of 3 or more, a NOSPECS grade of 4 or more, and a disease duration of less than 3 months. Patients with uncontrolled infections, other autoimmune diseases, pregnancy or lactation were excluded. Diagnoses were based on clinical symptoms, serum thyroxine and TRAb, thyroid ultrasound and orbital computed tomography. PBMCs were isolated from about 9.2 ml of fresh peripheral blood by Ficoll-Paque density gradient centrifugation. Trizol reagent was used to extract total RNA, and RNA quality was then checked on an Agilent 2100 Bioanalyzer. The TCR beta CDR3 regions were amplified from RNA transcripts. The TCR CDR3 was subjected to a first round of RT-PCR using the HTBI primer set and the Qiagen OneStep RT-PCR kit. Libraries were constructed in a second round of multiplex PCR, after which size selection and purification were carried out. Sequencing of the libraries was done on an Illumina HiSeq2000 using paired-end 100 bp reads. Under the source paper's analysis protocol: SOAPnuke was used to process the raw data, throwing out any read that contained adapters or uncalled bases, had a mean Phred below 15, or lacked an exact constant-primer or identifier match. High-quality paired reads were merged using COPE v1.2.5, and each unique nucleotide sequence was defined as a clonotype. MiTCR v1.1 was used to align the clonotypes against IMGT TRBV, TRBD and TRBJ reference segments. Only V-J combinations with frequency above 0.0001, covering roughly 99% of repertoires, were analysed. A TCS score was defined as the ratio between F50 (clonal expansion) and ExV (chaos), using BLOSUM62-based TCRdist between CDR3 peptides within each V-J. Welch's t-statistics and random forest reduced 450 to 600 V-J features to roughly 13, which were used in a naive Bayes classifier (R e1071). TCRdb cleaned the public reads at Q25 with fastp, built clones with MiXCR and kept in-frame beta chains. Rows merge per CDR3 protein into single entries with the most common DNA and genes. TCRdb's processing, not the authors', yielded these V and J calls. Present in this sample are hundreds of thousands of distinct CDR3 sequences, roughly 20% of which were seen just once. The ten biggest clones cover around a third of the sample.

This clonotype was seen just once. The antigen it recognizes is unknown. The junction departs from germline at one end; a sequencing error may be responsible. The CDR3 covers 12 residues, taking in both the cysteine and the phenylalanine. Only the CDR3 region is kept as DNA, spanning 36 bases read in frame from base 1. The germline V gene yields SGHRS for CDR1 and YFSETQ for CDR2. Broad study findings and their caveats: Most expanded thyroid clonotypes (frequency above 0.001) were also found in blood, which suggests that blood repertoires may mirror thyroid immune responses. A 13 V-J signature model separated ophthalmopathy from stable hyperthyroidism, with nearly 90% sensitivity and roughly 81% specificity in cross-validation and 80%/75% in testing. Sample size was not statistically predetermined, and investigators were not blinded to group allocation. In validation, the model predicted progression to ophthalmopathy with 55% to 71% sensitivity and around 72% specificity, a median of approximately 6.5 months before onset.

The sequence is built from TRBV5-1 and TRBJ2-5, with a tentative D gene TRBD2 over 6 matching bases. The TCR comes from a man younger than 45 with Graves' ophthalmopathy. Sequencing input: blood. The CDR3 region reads CASSTPRERLYF. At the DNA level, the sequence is TGTGCCAGCAGCACGCCCCGGGAGCGACTATACTTC.